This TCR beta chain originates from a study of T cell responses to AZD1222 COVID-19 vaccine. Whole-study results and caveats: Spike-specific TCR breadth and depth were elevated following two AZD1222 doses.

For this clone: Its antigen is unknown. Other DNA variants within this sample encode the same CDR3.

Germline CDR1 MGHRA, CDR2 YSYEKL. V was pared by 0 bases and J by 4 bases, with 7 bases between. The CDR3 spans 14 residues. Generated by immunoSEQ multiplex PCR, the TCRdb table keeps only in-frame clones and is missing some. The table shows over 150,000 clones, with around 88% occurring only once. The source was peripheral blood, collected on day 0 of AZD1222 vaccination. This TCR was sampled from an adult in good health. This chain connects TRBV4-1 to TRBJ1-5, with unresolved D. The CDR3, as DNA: TGCGCCAGCAGCCAAGATCGCAGTAATCAGCCCCAGCATTTT. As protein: CASSQDRSNQPQHF.